This T cell receptor (beta chain) was sequenced in a study of graft-versus-host responses after intestinal transplantation. Whole-study results and caveats: Among circulating GvH clones, peak levels were associated with early post-transplant declines in HvG clones.

The germline CDR1 and CDR2 sequences are PRHDT and FYEKMQ (reference sequence). This CDR3 has 14 residues. Graft-derived tissue was subjected to processing to liberate intraepithelial and lamina propria lymphocytes. Clones were sequenced by immunoSEQ multiplex PCR, and TCRdb holds only the in-frame ones, with some missing. The data hold 4,000 or so clones, with about 70% observed a single time. In regard to this clone: Its matching antigen is unknown.

The TCR sequence derives from a human patient who received an intestinal transplant, so some T cells may come from the graft donor. Sample: ileum tissue, taken roughly 350 days after intestinal transplantation. The chain is built from TRBV13 and TRBJ2-5; the D is unclear. The J call could be wrong; TRBJ2-7 is a better fit for the DNA end. The CDR3: CASSSLGRRYEQYF. The CDR3 DNA follows: TGTGCCAGCAGTTCACTTGGGCGCCGCTACGAGCAGTACTTC.